This TCR beta chain is from a study of blood T cell repertoires in COVID-19. Study as a whole: PBMCs, B-cell-depleted T cells, or T cells were the source of the cDNA or gDNA that made up the material.

CDR3 size: 13 residues. Trimming removed 9 bases at V and 2 bases at J, with 8 bases between. In germline, CDR1 is LNHDA, CDR2 SQIVND (reference sequence). Per the original methods: It was from reference gene primer amplification that nucleated cell counts were estimated. The data were produced by immunoSEQ multiplex PCR, yet TCRdb's version contains in-frame clones alone and is incomplete. V and J calls plus clone size are reproduced from that table; the DNA served to infer D and trimming. This table holds over 250,000 clones, roughly 85% found once. The chain joins TRBV19 to TRBJ1-6; D is ambiguous. Specimen: peripheral blood. The source of this sequence is a human donor in a cohort sampled during active COVID-19. CDR3 loop: CASRETYNSPLHF. The CDR3 coding sequence is TGTGCCAGCCGGGAAACCTATAATTCACCCCTCCACTTT.